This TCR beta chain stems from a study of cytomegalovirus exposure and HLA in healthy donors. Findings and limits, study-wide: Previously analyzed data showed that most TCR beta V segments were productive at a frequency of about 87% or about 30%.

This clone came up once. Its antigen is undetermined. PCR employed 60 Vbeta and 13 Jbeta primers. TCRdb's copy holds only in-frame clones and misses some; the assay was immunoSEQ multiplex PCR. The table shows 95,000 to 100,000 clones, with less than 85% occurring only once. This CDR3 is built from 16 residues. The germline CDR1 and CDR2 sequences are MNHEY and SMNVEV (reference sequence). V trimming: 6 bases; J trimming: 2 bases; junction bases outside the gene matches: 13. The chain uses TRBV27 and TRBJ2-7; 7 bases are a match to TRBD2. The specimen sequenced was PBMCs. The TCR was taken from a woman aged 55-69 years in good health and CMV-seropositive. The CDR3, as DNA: TGTGCCAGCAGCCCCTGGCCGGGACTAAAACCCTACGAGCAGTACTTC. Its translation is CASSPWPGLKPYEQYF.